This TCR beta chain derives from a study of blood T cell repertoires in COVID-19. Generated by immunoSEQ multiplex PCR, the TCRdb table keeps only in-frame clones and is missing some. The sample contains 150,000 to 200,000 clones, 88% of which appear only once. Germline CDR1 MNHNY, CDR2 SVGAGI (reference sequence). J gave up 4 bases and V 2 bases, and 3 bases lay outside the gene matches. The CDR3 covers 14 residues. The V and J genes are TRBV6-6 and TRBJ2-7; TRBD2 matches at 9 bases. The sequencing sample was made of peripheral blood. The sequence derives from a man aged 40-49 years with active or convalescent COVID-19. The DNA of the CDR3 is TGTGCCAGCAGTTACCTGACTAGCGGTTACGAGCAGTACTTC. Protein sequence: CASSYLTSGYEQYF.